These T cell receptor beta chains were read from a single sample in a study of blood T cells in healthy people across ages. TCRdb analysed the 5' RACE reads with MiXCR anew, one entry per CDR3 protein. The sample includes around 1,500,000 distinct CDR3 sequences, roughly 27% of them seen just once. The specimen sequenced was blood. These receptors came from a woman aged 30 to 39 in good health. Each CDR3 is given with its conserved first and last residue. A D gene is named only where the DNA matches it firmly. The size entry is marked missing in some rows and otherwise reads once, few, many or a size class.

clone_size d_call j_call v_call cdr3_aa cdr3_nt
many TRBD2 TRBJ2-7 TRBV6-1 CASRSGTSGLGASYEQYF TGTGCCAGCAGGTCCGGGACTAGCGGTTTGGGCGCCTCCTACGAGCAGTACTTC
few TRBD2 TRBJ2-1 TRBV4-1 CASSQDLGRAGNEQFF TGCGCCAGCAGCCAAGATTTGGGGAGGGCCGGCAATGAGCAGTTCTTC
few TRBD2 TRBJ2-1 TRBV6-2/TRBV6-3 CASTLSGVPYNEQFF TGTGCCAGCACCTTGAGCGGGGTCCCCTACAATGAGCAGTTCTTC
many . TRBJ2-5 TRBV20-1 CSAYLALEETQYF TGCAGTGCTTACCTAGCGTTGGAAGAGACCCAGTACTTC
few . TRBJ1-2 TRBV12-3/TRBV12-4 CASSLSAAINYGYTF TGTGCCAGCAGTTTATCGGCAGCAATCAACTATGGCTACACCTTC
few . TRBJ1-2 TRBV5-6 CASSYRSRDFDGYTF TGTGCCAGCAGCTACCGTTCGAGGGATTTTGATGGCTACACCTTC
few . TRBJ2-1 TRBV7-2 CASSLAPISSYNEQFF TGTGCCAGCAGCTTAGCGCCAATTAGCTCCTACAATGAGCAGTTCTTC
many . TRBJ2-6 TRBV20-1 CSARSLSGANVLTF TGCAGTGCTAGGAGTCTCTCTGGGGCCAACGTCCTGACTTTC
few TRBD2 TRBJ2-3 TRBV4-3 CASSQRASGNVDTQYF TGCGCCAGCAGCCAAAGGGCTAGCGGGAATGTAGATACGCAGTATTTT
. . TRBJ1-1 TRBV9 CASSVAGVDTEAFF TGTGCCAGCAGCGTAGCGGGGGTGGACACTGAAGCTTTCTTT
. . TRBJ2-1 TRBV4-3 CASKADYPDRVWFF TGCGCCAGCAAAGCGGACTATCCCGACCGGGTTTGGTTCTTC
. TRBD2 TRBJ2-3 TRBV14 CASSQDIAGGSTDTQYF TGTGCCAGCAGCCAAGATATAGCGGGAGGAAGTACAGATACGCAGTATTTT
. . TRBJ2-7 TRBV28 CASSSHRASMDYEQYF TGTGCCAGCAGTTCCCATCGGGCCTCCATGGACTACGAGCAGTACTTC
few TRBD2 TRBJ2-5 TRBV11-2 CASSLFEAGGLIVQETQYF TGTGCCAGCAGCCTCTTCGAGGCGGGGGGGTTGATCGTGCAAGAGACCCAGTACTTC
once . TRBJ1-2 TRBV7-9 CASSHGDWFNYGYTF TGTGCCAGCAGCCACGGGGATTGGTTTAACTATGGCTACACCTTC
many TRBD2 TRBJ2-5 TRBV29-1 CSVEVASGIQETQYF TGCAGCGTTGAGGTCGCTAGCGGCATCCAAGAGACCCAGTACTTC
. . TRBJ1-6 TRBV20-1 CSARDLEGASPLHF TGCAGTGCTAGAGATCTGGAGGGAGCTTCACCCCTCCACTTT
once . TRBJ1-3 TRBV5-1 CASKGQSSGNTIYF TGCGCCAGCAAAGGGCAGAGCTCTGGAAACACCATATATTTT
. . TRBJ1-6 TRBV5-1 CASSPGRPRSGSPLHF TGCGCCAGCAGCCCGGGACGGCCCCGGTCTGGGTCACCCCTCCACTTT
. TRBD1 TRBJ1-5 TRBV28 CASSLMSGTGRDQPQHF TGTGCCAGCAGTTTAATGTCAGGGACAGGGAGAGATCAGCCCCAGCATTTT
many . TRBJ2-7 TRBV25-1 CASSILGYEQYF TGTGCCAGCAGCATCCTAGGGTACGAGCAGTACTTC
. . TRBJ1-3 TRBV30 CAQGLGLPGNTIYF TGTGCCCAAGGGCTGGGCCTACCTGGAAACACCATATATTTT
many . TRBJ2-1 TRBV20-1 CSASSRRSSYNEQFF TGCAGTGCTAGCTCGCGGAGGAGCTCCTACAATGAGCAGTTCTTC
few . TRBJ2-7 TRBV18 CASSPGNAGYEQYF TGTGCCAGCTCACCAGGAAATGCCGGCTACGAGCAGTACTTC
few . TRBJ1-5 TRBV7-8 CASSLRPRVNQPQHF TGTGCCAGCAGCTTACGACCGAGAGTAAATCAGCCCCAGCATTTT
. . TRBJ1-1 TRBV6-5 CASRLGGNTEAFF TGTGCCAGCAGGCTGGGGGGGAACACTGAAGCTTTCTTT
few . TRBJ2-4 TRBV20-1 CSARKFAARYVENIQYF TGCAGTGCTAGAAAATTTGCGGCCCGTTATGTCGAAAACATTCAGTACTTC
. . TRBJ2-5 TRBV28 CASSLWASGQETQYF TGTGCCAGCAGTTTATGGGCCTCCGGGCAAGAGACCCAGTACTTC
. . TRBJ2-1 TRBV11-2 CASSLVARAGEQFF TGTGCCAGCAGCTTAGTCGCCAGGGCTGGAGAGCAGTTCTTC
. TRBD2 TRBJ2-2 TRBV20-1 CSARTQRETGERFF TGCAGTGCTAGAACCCAGCGGGAGACCGGGGAGCGGTTTTTT
. . TRBJ1-6 TRBV6-6 CASSYSTRRNNSPLHF TGTGCCAGCAGTTACTCGACACGGAGAAATAATTCACCCCTCCACTTT
few TRBD1 TRBJ2-1 TRBV18 CASSPDRGHNEQFF TGTGCCAGCTCACCGGACAGGGGGCACAATGAGCAGTTCTTC
. . TRBJ2-3 TRBV20-1 CSAWTSGLSGDTQYF TGCAGTGCCTGGACGTCGGGACTCTCTGGAGATACGCAGTATTTT
. . TRBJ2-7 TRBV20-1 CSARDSRSGYYEQYF TGCAGTGCTAGAGATAGTCGAAGCGGTTACTACGAGCAGTACTTC
. TRBD2 TRBJ2-5 TRBV5-1 CASSLDPAGGPKTQYF TGCGCCAGCAGCTTGGACCCAGCGGGGGGGCCGAAGACCCAGTACTTC
. . TRBJ1-5 TRBV20-1 CSARDPAQPQHF TGCAGTGCTAGAGATCCCGCCCAGCCCCAGCATTTT
. TRBD1 TRBJ1-1 TRBV18 CASSPGTGFEAFF TGTGCCAGCTCACCCGGGACAGGTTTCGAAGCTTTCTTT
. TRBD1 TRBJ2-7 TRBV20-1 CSADSGQGTHEQYF TGCAGTGCCGATTCTGGACAGGGCACCCACGAGCAGTACTTC
. . TRBJ1-1 TRBV29-1 CSVERGYREFAFF TGCAGCGTTGAGCGTGGGTACAGGGAGTTCGCTTTCTTT
. TRBD2 TRBJ2-3 TRBV9 CASSALAGGSADTQYF TGTGCCAGCAGCGCCTTAGCGGGAGGGAGTGCAGATACGCAGTATTTT
few TRBD1 TRBJ2-4 TRBV4-1 CASSQDREDRGAKNIQYF TGCGCCAGCAGCCAAGATAGAGAGGACAGGGGGGCCAAAAACATTCAGTACTTC
many . TRBJ2-5 TRBV27 CASSLSPRGGSLETQYF TGTGCCAGCAGTTTATCGCCCAGGGGTGGTTCCCTCGAGACCCAGTACTTC
. TRBD1 TRBJ1-2 TRBV20-1 CSARGTGGDGYGYTF TGCAGTGCTAGGGGGACAGGGGGCGATGGCTATGGCTACACCTTC
. TRBD2 TRBJ2-1 TRBV6-1 CASSVELAGTYNEQFF TGTGCCAGCAGTGTAGAACTAGCGGGAACCTACAATGAGCAGTTCTTC
many . TRBJ1-6 TRBV30 CAWIGGSSYNSPLHF TGTGCCTGGATAGGGGGGTCATCCTATAATTCACCCCTCCACTTT
many . TRBJ1-2 TRBV4-3 CASSQPGQSLSGGYTF TGCGCCAGCAGCCAACCTGGACAGTCCCTAAGTGGTGGCTACACCTTC
. TRBD1 TRBJ1-2 TRBV5-1 CASTTTDRAYGYTF TGCGCCAGCACCACCACCGACAGGGCCTATGGCTACACCTTC
few . TRBJ2-5 TRBV20-1 CSARAVRGGETQYF TGCAGTGCTAGAGCCGTGCGGGGTGGCGAGACCCAGTACTTC
many . TRBJ2-1 TRBV24-1 CATSGQPDNEQFF TGTGCCACCAGCGGACAGCCTGACAATGAGCAGTTCTTC